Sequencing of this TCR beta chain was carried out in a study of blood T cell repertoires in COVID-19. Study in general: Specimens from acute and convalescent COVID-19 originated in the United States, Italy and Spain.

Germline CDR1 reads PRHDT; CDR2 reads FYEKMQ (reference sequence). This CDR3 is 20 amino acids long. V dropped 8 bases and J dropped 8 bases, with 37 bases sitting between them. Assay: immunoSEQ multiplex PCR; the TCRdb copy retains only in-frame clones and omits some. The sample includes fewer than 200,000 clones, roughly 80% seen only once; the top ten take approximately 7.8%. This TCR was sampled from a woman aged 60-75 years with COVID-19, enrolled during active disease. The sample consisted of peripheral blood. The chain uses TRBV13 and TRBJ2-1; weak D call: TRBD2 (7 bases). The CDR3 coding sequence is TGTGCCAGCTTGAAGGAAACCCCTCCCCGGTGGGGGGGGGCCTCCGATGAGCAGTTCTTC. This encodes CASLKETPPRWGGASDEQFF.